The rows below give T cell receptor beta chains drawn from one sample of a study of cytomegalovirus exposure and HLA in healthy donors. TCRdb's copy holds only in-frame clones and misses some; the assay was immunoSEQ multiplex PCR. The table records roughly 73,000 clones, 94% of them present only once. The sample comprised PBMCs. Receptors were obtained from a man aged 18-30 years in good health and CMV-seropositive. Each CDR3 is given with its conserved first and last residue. Fields, in order: D gene, V gene, clone size, J gene, CDR3 length, CDR3 DNA, CDR3 protein. A D gene is named only where the DNA matches it firmly. The size entry is marked missing in some rows and otherwise reads once, few, many or a size class.

d_call: NA
v_call: TRBV11-3
clone_size: NA
j_call: TRBJ2-2
cdr3_length: 14
cdr3_nt: TGTGCCAGCAGTTCACTCCCGGACACCGGGGAGCTGTTTTTT
cdr3_aa: CASSSLPDTGELFF

d_call: NA
v_call: TRBV5-4
clone_size: NA
j_call: TRBJ2-7
cdr3_length: 14
cdr3_nt: TGTGCCAGCAGCGATCGAGCGGAGTCCTACGAGCAGTACTTC
cdr3_aa: CASSDRAESYEQYF

d_call: TRBD1
v_call: TRBV18
clone_size: NA
j_call: TRBJ2-3
cdr3_length: 15
cdr3_nt: TGTGCCAGCTCCCGCCCGGACAGGGGGAAAGATACGCAGTATTTT
cdr3_aa: CASSRPDRGKDTQYF

d_call: TRBD2
v_call: TRBV5-1
clone_size: NA
j_call: TRBJ2-3
cdr3_length: 21
cdr3_nt: TGCGCCAGCAGCAGGACTCCGGGACTAGCGGGAGAAAGGTCTAGCACAGATACGCAGTATTTT
cdr3_aa: CASSRTPGLAGERSSTDTQYF

d_call: NA
v_call: TRBV9
clone_size: NA
j_call: TRBJ2-3
cdr3_length: 17
cdr3_nt: TGTGCCAGCAGCGCCACCACGACGGGGAGGAGCACAGATACGCAGTATTTT
cdr3_aa: CASSATTTGRSTDTQYF

d_call: NA
v_call: TRBV19
clone_size: NA
j_call: TRBJ2-5
cdr3_length: 14
cdr3_nt: TGTGCCAGTAGCCGAGGGCAGATGGAAGAGACCCAGTACTTC
cdr3_aa: CASSRGQMEETQYF

d_call: TRBD1
v_call: TRBV15
clone_size: once
j_call: TRBJ1-4
cdr3_length: 16
cdr3_nt: TGTGCCACCAGCAGATCTGGGGACAGGCTCCTTGAAAAACTGTTTTTT
cdr3_aa: CATSRSGDRLLEKLFF

d_call: TRBD1
v_call: TRBV18
clone_size: NA
j_call: TRBJ2-5
cdr3_length: 13
cdr3_nt: TGTGCCAGCTCACCAGGACAGGGAGAGACCCAGTACTTC
cdr3_aa: CASSPGQGETQYF

d_call: NA
v_call: TRBV7-2
clone_size: NA
j_call: TRBJ2-2
cdr3_length: 14
cdr3_nt: TGTGCCAGCAGCTTTAACAGGGTCACCGGGGAGCTGTTTTTT
cdr3_aa: CASSFNRVTGELFF

d_call: TRBD2
v_call: TRBV11-3
clone_size: NA
j_call: TRBJ2-1
cdr3_length: 16
cdr3_nt: TGTGCCAGCAGCTTAAGAGCTAGCGGGAGCACCAATGAGCAGTTCTTC
cdr3_aa: CASSLRASGSTNEQFF

d_call: TRBD2
v_call: TRBV19
clone_size: NA
j_call: TRBJ2-7
cdr3_length: 13
cdr3_nt: TGTGCCACCACGAGAAGCGGGAGTCACGAGCAGTACTTC
cdr3_aa: CATTRSGSHEQYF

d_call: NA
v_call: TRBV28
clone_size: NA
j_call: TRBJ2-2
cdr3_length: 15
cdr3_nt: TGTGCCAGCAGCTTTCTCACACGGAGCACCGGGGAGCTGTTTTTT
cdr3_aa: CASSFLTRSTGELFF

d_call: NA
v_call: TRBV19
clone_size: NA
j_call: TRBJ2-5
cdr3_length: 13
cdr3_nt: TGTGCCAGTAGTATCCTCCCCTCTGAGACCCAGTACTTC
cdr3_aa: CASSILPSETQYF

d_call: NA
v_call: TRBV5-1
clone_size: NA
j_call: TRBJ2-1
cdr3_length: 15
cdr3_nt: TGCGCCAGCAGCAGGTCGGCGGACTCCTACAATGAGCAGTTCTTC
cdr3_aa: CASSRSADSYNEQFF

d_call: TRBD1
v_call: TRBV5-1
clone_size: NA
j_call: TRBJ1-4
cdr3_length: 15
cdr3_nt: TGCGCCAGCAGCTTGGCGGGACAGGTGGATGAAAAACTGTTTTTT
cdr3_aa: CASSLAGQVDEKLFF

d_call: NA
v_call: TRBV2
clone_size: once
j_call: TRBJ1-1
cdr3_length: 12
cdr3_nt: TGTGCCAGCATCACGACAGGCACTGAAGCTTTCTTT
cdr3_aa: CASITTGTEAFF

d_call: NA
v_call: TRBV7-9
clone_size: NA
j_call: TRBJ2-5
cdr3_length: 14
cdr3_nt: TGTGCCAGCAGCTTCGTAGGACTACAAGAGACCCAGTACTTC
cdr3_aa: CASSFVGLQETQYF

d_call: NA
v_call: TRBV29-1
clone_size: NA
j_call: TRBJ2-3
cdr3_length: 14
cdr3_nt: TGCAGCGTCCCCTCAGGTCATCTCACAGATACGCAGTATTTT
cdr3_aa: CSVPSGHLTDTQYF

d_call: NA
v_call: TRBV6-1
clone_size: NA
j_call: TRBJ1-1
cdr3_length: 13
cdr3_nt: TGTGCCAGCACGAGGGCGAAGAACACTGAAGCTTTCTTT
cdr3_aa: CASTRAKNTEAFF

d_call: TRBD1
v_call: TRBV5-1
clone_size: NA
j_call: TRBJ1-2
cdr3_length: 14
cdr3_nt: TGCGCCAGCAGCTTGGAGACAGGGGGCGGAGGCTACACCTTC
cdr3_aa: CASSLETGGGGYTF

d_call: TRBD2
v_call: TRBV6-5
clone_size: NA
j_call: TRBJ2-7
cdr3_length: 14
cdr3_nt: TGTGCCAGCAATACCGGGACTAGCTGGTACGAGCAGTACTTC
cdr3_aa: CASNTGTSWYEQYF

d_call: TRBD1
v_call: TRBV5-4
clone_size: NA
j_call: TRBJ2-7
cdr3_length: 15
cdr3_nt: TGTGCCAGCAGCACCTACAGGGGCCTAACCTACGAGCAGTACTTC
cdr3_aa: CASSTYRGLTYEQYF

d_call: NA
v_call: TRBV19
clone_size: NA
j_call: TRBJ2-7
cdr3_length: 13
cdr3_nt: TGTGCCAGTAGTATTGAGGGCTCCTACGAGCAGTACTTC
cdr3_aa: CASSIEGSYEQYF

d_call: TRBD1
v_call: TRBV9
clone_size: NA
j_call: TRBJ1-1
cdr3_length: 14
cdr3_nt: TGTGCCAGCAGCGTCTTGACAGGGGACACTGAAGCTTTCTTT
cdr3_aa: CASSVLTGDTEAFF

d_call: NA
v_call: TRBV6-1
clone_size: few
j_call: TRBJ1-5
cdr3_length: 12
cdr3_nt: TGTGCCAGCAGTCAACGCGGCTGGCCCCAGCATTTT
cdr3_aa: CASSQRGWPQHF

d_call: NA
v_call: TRBV28
clone_size: NA
j_call: TRBJ2-7
cdr3_length: 13
cdr3_nt: TGTGCCAGCAGCTCCCGGACAGCATACGAGCAGTACTTC
cdr3_aa: CASSSRTAYEQYF

d_call: NA
v_call: TRBV6-5
clone_size: once
j_call: TRBJ2-5
cdr3_length: 14
cdr3_nt: TGTGCCAGCAGTTACGATGACAGGCCGGAGACCCAGTACTTC
cdr3_aa: CASSYDDRPETQYF

d_call: TRBD1
v_call: TRBV10-3
clone_size: NA
j_call: TRBJ2-3
cdr3_length: 16
cdr3_nt: TGTGCCATCAGCCAGGGACAGGGTGTGTCCTCAGATACGCAGTATTTT
cdr3_aa: CAISQGQGVSSDTQYF

d_call: TRBD1
v_call: TRBV6-1
clone_size: NA
j_call: TRBJ1-2
cdr3_length: 15
cdr3_nt: TGTGCCAGCAGCCCTAGCATCGGACAGGGCTACGGCTACACCTTC
cdr3_aa: CASSPSIGQGYGYTF

d_call: NA
v_call: TRBV11-2
clone_size: NA
j_call: TRBJ1-3
cdr3_length: 16
cdr3_nt: TGTGCCAGCAGCCGGCTGATCGGGGGGATAAGAAACACCATATATTTT
cdr3_aa: CASSRLIGGIRNTIYF

d_call: TRBD1
v_call: TRBV10-3
clone_size: NA
j_call: TRBJ1-5
cdr3_length: 15
cdr3_nt: TGTGCCATCAGCCGGACAGGGAATAGCAATCAGCCCCAGCATTTT
cdr3_aa: CAISRTGNSNQPQHF

d_call: NA
v_call: TRBV28
clone_size: NA
j_call: TRBJ1-2
cdr3_length: 15
cdr3_nt: TGTGCCAGCAAGTTGGTGGGGGGGAACTTCTATGGCTACACCTTC
cdr3_aa: CASKLVGGNFYGYTF

d_call: NA
v_call: TRBV29-1
clone_size: NA
j_call: TRBJ2-2
cdr3_length: 14
cdr3_nt: TGCAGCGTTGTCGTGGGAGACTCCGGCGGGGAGCTGTTTTTT
cdr3_aa: CSVVVGDSGGELFF

d_call: TRBD1
v_call: TRBV7-3
clone_size: NA
j_call: TRBJ1-2
cdr3_length: 13
cdr3_nt: TGTGCCAGCAGCTCCGGACAGGGGGATGGCTACACCTTC
cdr3_aa: CASSSGQGDGYTF

d_call: TRBD2
v_call: TRBV10-2
clone_size: NA
j_call: TRBJ2-3
cdr3_length: 15
cdr3_nt: TGCGCCAGCAGGGTTGGACTAGCGGGGATAGATACGCAGTATTTT
cdr3_aa: CASRVGLAGIDTQYF

d_call: NA
v_call: TRBV18
clone_size: once
j_call: TRBJ2-2
cdr3_length: 16
cdr3_nt: TGTGCCAGCTCACCTGGACAGAACGCGAACACCGGGGAGCTGTTTTTT
cdr3_aa: CASSPGQNANTGELFF

d_call: TRBD2
v_call: TRBV5-1
clone_size: NA
j_call: TRBJ2-3
cdr3_length: 17
cdr3_nt: TGCGCCAGCAGCTTGGCCGGGTCTAGCGGGAGTATAGATACGCAGTATTTT
cdr3_aa: CASSLAGSSGSIDTQYF

d_call: NA
v_call: TRBV4-1
clone_size: NA
j_call: TRBJ1-1
cdr3_length: 14
cdr3_nt: TGCGCCAGCAGCACACGGACAGAGAACACTGAAGCTTTCTTT
cdr3_aa: CASSTRTENTEAFF

d_call: TRBD1
v_call: TRBV19
clone_size: NA
j_call: TRBJ2-4
cdr3_length: 14
cdr3_nt: TGTGCCAGTAGTACCTCCCAGGGGGAAAACATTCAGTACTTC
cdr3_aa: CASSTSQGENIQYF

d_call: NA
v_call: TRBV28
clone_size: NA
j_call: TRBJ1-3
cdr3_length: 16
cdr3_nt: TGTGCCAGCAGTGCCCCAACGGGGAGCTCTGGAAACACCATATATTTT
cdr3_aa: CASSAPTGSSGNTIYF

d_call: NA
v_call: TRBV21-1
clone_size: NA
j_call: TRBJ2-7
cdr3_length: 15
cdr3_nt: TGTGCCAGCAGCAAGAGGACTAGCGGGAGCGGGGAGCAGTACTTC
cdr3_aa: CASSKRTSGSGEQYF

d_call: NA
v_call: TRBV29-1
clone_size: NA
j_call: TRBJ2-1
cdr3_length: 11
cdr3_nt: TGCAGCGTTGAAAGCCTGAATGAGCAGTTCTTC
cdr3_aa: CSVESLNEQFF

d_call: TRBD2
v_call: TRBV27
clone_size: NA
j_call: TRBJ2-3
cdr3_length: 17
cdr3_nt: TGTGCCAGCCGGGAGAGGTTGCTAGCGGGTTCCACAGATACGCAGTATTTT
cdr3_aa: CASRERLLAGSTDTQYF

d_call: TRBD1
v_call: TRBV5-1
clone_size: NA
j_call: TRBJ2-5
cdr3_length: 15
cdr3_nt: TGCGCCAGCAGCACGGGACAGGGGGCACAAGAGACCCAGTACTTC
cdr3_aa: CASSTGQGAQETQYF

d_call: TRBD1
v_call: TRBV6-1
clone_size: NA
j_call: TRBJ2-7
cdr3_length: 11
cdr3_nt: TGTGCCAGCATCCAGGGGGACGAGCAGTACTTC
cdr3_aa: CASIQGDEQYF